Shown below are 22 T cell receptor beta chains from a single sample sequenced in a study of CD8 T cells in ankylosing spondylitis (dated by TCRdb to about 2017). Library construction relied on 5' RACE. The listed sequencing device is Illumina HiSeq 2500. The raw public reads went through TCRdb reprocessing: fastp at Q25, MiXCR clone calling, in-frame beta chains kept. One record per CDR3 amino acid sequence lists the most common genes and DNA. The sample profile shows 150,000 to 200,000 distinct CDR3 sequences; 13% of them were found once. The ten largest clones represent about 15% of the sample. The source material was blood, either unsorted or a sorted T cell fraction (not recorded which). These receptors came from a male donor with ankylosing spondylitis or in good health (not recorded which).

This clonotype was detected a few times. The genes are TRBV7-9 and TRBJ1-6, with 8 bases that match TRBD1. Germline V CDR1 and CDR2: SEHNR, FQNEAQ (reference sequence). CDR3 length equals 15 residues. Losses at the gene ends were 5 bases for V and 6 bases for J; bases not matched to a gene: 6. The CDR3 coding sequence is TGTGCCAGCAGCCCCTTTGGACAGGGTAATTCACCCCTCCACTTT. Translated: CASSPFGQGNSPLHF. Using reference TRBV7-9 and TRBJ1-6 for the parts outside the CDR3, the full variable domain is DTGVSQNPRHKITKRGQNVTFRCDPISEHNRLYWYRQTLGQGPEFLTYFQNEAQLEKSRLLSDRFSAERPKGSFSTLEIQRTEQGDSAMYLCASSPFGQGNSPLHFGNGTRLTVT.

This clonotype was seen more than once but under ten times. The chain carries TRBV12-3 or TRBV12-4 and TRBJ1-2; D unresolved. V gave up 5 bases and J gave up 9 bases, with 10 bases separating them. CDR3 length equals 11 residues. The CDR3 DNA follows: TGTGCCAGCAGTGCCGACAAGAGCTACACCTTC. This codes for CASSADKSYTF.

The V call is TRBV11-2, the J call TRBJ2-7; possibly TRBD1 or TRBD2 for D (5 bases each). CDR3 length equals 14 residues. The ends were cut back, 5 bases at V and 4 bases at J, with 15 bases in the middle. Germline CDR1 and CDR2: SGHAT and FQNNGV. The CDR3 DNA reads as TGTGCCAGCAGCCCCCGGGACGGACGGTACGAGCAGTACTTC. It translates to CASSPRDGRYEQYF. Supplemented by reference TRBV11-2 and TRBJ2-7, the full variable domain reads EAGVAQSPRYKIIEKRQSVAFWCNPISGHATLYWYQQILGQGPKLLIQFQNNGVVDDSQLPKDRFSAERLKGVDSTLKIQPAKLEDSAVYLCASSPRDGRYEQYFGPGTRLTVT.

This clonotype was detected a few times. The V call is TRBV30, the J call TRBJ2-3, with D hard to call. Germline CDR1 reads GTSNPN; CDR2 reads SVGIG (reference sequence). The CDR3 has 12 amino acids. Trimming removed 0 bases from V and 7 bases from J, with 8 bases in between. CDR3 residues: CAWSVETHTQYF. The DNA for the CDR3 is TGTGCCTGGAGTGTAGAGACCCATACGCAGTATTTT.

This chain uses TRBV27 with TRBJ2-7; D unresolved. There are 15 residues in the CDR3. V lost 6 bases and J lost 1, with 16 bases in between. Germline assignment: CDR1 MNHEY and CDR2 SMNVEV (reference sequence). CDR3 loop: CASRSRGTASYEQYF. The DNA of the CDR3 is TGTGCCAGCAGAAGCCGCGGAACTGCTTCCTACGAGCAGTACTTC.

Worth noting for this clonotype: Germline is not matched at one junction end, which may reflect a read error. The chain links TRBV20-1 to TRBJ2-7; D possibly corresponds to TRBD2 (5 bases). CDR1 is DFQATT, CDR2 SNEGSKA, per germline (reference sequence). CDR3 size: 13 residues. As DNA, the CDR3 is TGCAGCGCTAGCCCCGCGAACTCCTACGAGCAGTACTTC. Translating gives CSASPANSYEQYF.

This clonotype has a count of ten or more. The rearrangement uses TRBV7-9 and TRBJ2-5, with D possibly being TRBD2 (6 bases). The CDR3 length is 14 residues. V was shortened by 1 base and J by 2 bases, with 8 bases between the two germline ends. Germline CDR1 and CDR2: SEHNR and FQNEAQ (reference sequence). DNA for the CDR3: TGTGCCAGCAGCTTAGTGGGAGGTCAAGAGACCCAGTACTTC. Translated: CASSLVGGQETQYF.

This clonotype was counted only a few times. The chain couples TRBV2 to TRBJ1-1; D gene uncertain. This CDR3 is 15 amino acids long. Looked up from germline, CDR1 is SNHLY and CDR2 is FYNNEI. The V end was cut by 5 bases, the J end by 0 bases, with 13 bases between. CDR3 DNA sequence: TGTGCCAGCAGTCTTTGGACGGGAATGAACACTGAAGCTTTCTTT. Protein product: CASSLWTGMNTEAFF.

Ten or more counts support this clonotype. The chain recombines TRBV12-3 or TRBV12-4 with TRBJ1-1, with D perhaps TRBD1 (5 bases). The CDR3 runs 11 residues. Trimming cost V 5 bases and J 8 bases, with 9 bases left between them. CDR3 coding DNA: TGTGCCAGCAGTGCCGGGACGGAAGCTTTCTTT. Its protein is CASSAGTEAFF.

The rearrangement joins TRBV12-3 or TRBV12-4 to TRBJ2-2, with D maybe TRBD2 (7 bases). The CDR3 is 17 amino acids. V was cut by 6 bases and J by 2 bases, with 19 bases left in between. The CDR3 DNA is TGTGCCAGCAGCGCCACGGCGGGGGCCATCAACACCGGGGAGCTGTTTTTT. This encodes CASSATAGAINTGELFF.

This clonotype has only a few counts. This chain uses TRBV12-3 or TRBV12-4 with TRBJ2-1, with D possibly TRBD2 on 6 matching bases. The length of the CDR3 is 13 residues. V gave up 7 bases and J gave up 7 bases, with 14 bases separating them. This CDR3 reads CASTPRAGNEQFF. In DNA, the CDR3 is TGTGCCAGCACCCCCCGGGCGGGAAATGAGCAGTTCTTC.

V is TRBV11-2 and J is TRBJ2-3; 10 nucleotides align to TRBD2. The germline V gene encodes CDR1 SGHAT and CDR2 FQNNGV. The ends lost 3 bases at V and 0 bases at J; junction bases unmatched: 15. The CDR3 covers 20 residues. This chain's CDR3 is CASSFPRGAGGPGSTDTQYF. The CDR3 DNA follows: TGTGCCAGCAGCTTCCCTCGGGGAGCGGGAGGGCCCGGGAGCACAGATACGCAGTATTTT.

This clonotype was seen more than once but under ten times. The gene calls are TRBV7-8 and TRBJ2-1, with 11 bases matching TRBD2. The CDR3 is 18 amino acids. Germline loops: CDR1 SGHVS, CDR2 FQNEAQ. With V trimmed by 6 bases and J by 9 bases, 19 bases remained unmatched. The CDR3 bases are TGTGCCAGCAGTCTAGAGGCTAGCGGGAGGTTCCCAATGAGTGAGCAGTTCTTC. Its translation is CASSLEASGRFPMSEQFF.

This clonotype was seen repeatedly, ten times or more. This sequence joins TRBV4-1 and TRBJ2-7, with D possibly being TRBD2 (7 bases). Germline V gives CDR1 MGHRA, CDR2 YSYEKL. The V and J ends lost 0 bases and 6 bases respectively, with 18 bases between them. The CDR3 consists of 16 residues. The CDR3 loop is CASSQDLEGGAGEQYF. The DNA for the CDR3 is TGCGCCAGCAGCCAAGATCTAGAGGGGGGGGCTGGCGAGCAGTACTTC.

This clonotype was found many times. The rearrangement uses TRBV7-6 and TRBJ2-7, with 9 positions matching TRBD1. The germline V gene has CDR1 SGHVS and CDR2 FNYEAQ. This CDR3 comprises 16 residues. V shed 0 bases and J 3 bases; nucleotides not matched to a gene: 6. The DNA of the CDR3 is TGTGCCAGCAGCTTAGCGCTGACAGGGGGTGGCTACGAGCAGTACTTC. Protein sequence: CASSLALTGGGYEQYF. Complete variable domain (other parts from reference TRBV7-6 and TRBJ2-7): GAGVSQSPRYKVTKRGQDVALRCDPISGHVSLYWYRQALGQGPEFLTYFNYEAQQDKSGLPNDRFSAERPEGSISTLTIQRTEQRDSAMYRCASSLALTGGGYEQYFGPGTRLTVT.

V and J are TRBV2 and TRBJ2-3; 7 bases fit TRBD2. The V gene's germline CDR1 is SNHLY and CDR2 FYNNEI. V lost 1 base to trimming and J lost 2 bases; unmatched junction nucleotides: 6. The CDR3 covers 16 residues. In nucleotides, the CDR3 is TGTGCCAGCAGTGAAGGGGCTAGCGGAATCACAGATACGCAGTATTTT. Its protein is CASSEGASGITDTQYF.

This clonotype was counted a few times. The CDR3 sequence: CASSQFTMNTEAFF. The CDR3 region has the DNA TGTGCCAGCAGCCAGTTTACCATGAACACTGAAGCTTTCTTT. The chain recombines TRBV11-2 with TRBJ1-1; the D is unclear. Germline lookup yields CDR1 SGHAT and CDR2 FQNNGV. This CDR3 is built from 14 residues. Trimming left V 5 bases short and J 0 bases short, with 10 bases between.

The J gene is TRBJ2-3, the V gene TRBV4-2, with D perhaps given as TRBD1 or TRBD2 (5 bases each). The germline gives CDR1 LGHNA, CDR2 YNFKEQ. This CDR3 has 16 amino acids. V was shortened by 4 bases and J by 0 bases, with 14 bases between the two germline ends. CDR3 sequence (DNA): TGTGCCAGCAGCCCCCGGGGCTTTAGTAGCACAGATACGCAGTATTTT. Amino acid sequence: CASSPRGFSSTDTQYF.

The table lists this clonotype with a few counts. This CDR3 reads CASRLTSGRASYNEQFF. The CDR3 coding sequence is TGTGCCAGCAGGCTGACTAGCGGGAGGGCCTCCTACAATGAGCAGTTCTTC. The gene calls are TRBV6-1 and TRBJ2-1; 14 bases fit TRBD2. CDR1 and CDR2 (germline): MNHNS, SASEGT. The ends lost 6 bases at V and 0 bases at J; junction bases unmatched: 4. The CDR3 spans 17 residues.

This clonotype has just a few counts. CDR3: CASSDGEHYNEQFF. As DNA, the CDR3 is TGTGCCAGCAGTGATGGGGAACATTACAATGAGCAGTTCTTC. The genes are TRBV25-1 and TRBJ2-1; no clear D. This CDR3 is 14 amino acids long. Trimming pared 3 bases from V and 4 bases from J, leaving 10 bases between. CDR1 and CDR2 (germline): MGHDK, SYGVNS. The full variable domain, its missing parts supplied by reference TRBV25-1 and TRBJ2-1, is EADIYQTPRYLVIGTGKKITLECSQTMGHDKMYWYQQDPGMELHLIHYSYGVNSTEKGDLSSESTVSRIRTEHFPLTLESARPSHTSQYLCASSDGEHYNEQFFGPGTRLTVL.

The CDR3 DNA is TGTGCCAGCAGTTTCGCGGTAGTGGGGGCAGGGGAAAAACTGTTTTTT. Its translation is CASSFAVVGAGEKLFF. This chain joins TRBV27 and TRBJ1-4, with TRBD1 as a possible D gene (6 bases). The CDR3 length is 16 residues. V dropped 3 bases and J dropped 8 bases, with 19 bases sitting between them. Per germline, CDR1 MNHEY and CDR2 SMNVEV (reference sequence).

The chain recombines TRBV4-1 with TRBJ2-3; 7 bases map to TRBD2. Looked up from germline, CDR1 is MGHRA and CDR2 is YSYEKL. V lost 6 bases, J lost 5 bases, and 8 bases stayed unmatched. CDR3 size: 14 residues. In nucleotides, the CDR3 is TGCGCCAGCAGACCGTCGGGGAGGGAAGATACGCAGTATTTT. It specifies CASRPSGREDTQYF.